This T cell receptor (beta chain) emerged from a study of T cells in Graves' hyperthyroidism and ophthalmopathy. Study observations and caveats: The model anticipated ophthalmopathy a median around six months pre-onset. Ophthalmopathy stood apart from stable hyperthyroidism in a 13 V-J model.

Patients aged 18 to 65 had newly diagnosed hyperthyroidism of under 2 months' duration. The source material, RNA transcripts, was used to amplify TCR beta CDR3 regions. The TCR CDR3 was amplified in a first-round RT-PCR using the HTBI primer set. TCRdb used MiXCR to reprocess the multiplex PCR reads, holding one entry per CDR3 protein. The sample consists of around 180,000 distinct CDR3 sequences, approximately 15% of them appearing once. As to this clonotype: Its antigen is not identified.

The V and J ends lost 7 bases and 4 bases, in that order; junction bases with no gene match: 4. There are 14 residues in the CDR3. Germline CDR1 reads MGHRA; CDR2 reads YSYEKL. The V call is TRBV4-1, the J call TRBJ1-1; 12 bases align to TRBD1. Sequencing used blood. This TCR derives from a woman in her forties or fifties with Graves' hyperthyroidism. The CDR3 bases are TGCGCCAGCATGGGGACAGGGGGCCTCACTGAAGCTTTCTTT. Its translation is CASMGTGGLTEAFF.